The present T cell receptor (beta chain) was sequenced within a study of blood T cell repertoires in COVID-19. Method: immunoSEQ multiplex PCR; TCRdb's copy keeps in-frame clones and lacks some. The table lists around 150,000 clones, over 65% of them singletons. This CDR3 spans 14 amino acids. V lost 2 bases and J 1 base, leaving 8 bases between the germline ends. Germline assignment: CDR1 LNHDA and CDR2 SQIVND (reference sequence). The TCR sequence derives from a woman older than 75 with active or convalescent COVID-19. Specimen: peripheral blood. The rearrangement links TRBV19 to TRBJ1-1; D gene uncertain. The CDR3 region is CASSIMGANTEAFF. The CDR3 nucleotides read TGTGCCAGTAGTATAATGGGAGCGAACACTGAAGCTTTCTTT.